One and the same sample provided the 27 T cell receptor beta chains below, sequenced in a study of blood T cell repertoires in COVID-19. Assay: immunoSEQ multiplex PCR; the TCRdb copy retains only in-frame clones and omits some. The sample consists of fewer than 300,000 clones, approximately 91% of them appearing once. The sequencing input was PBMCs or T cells enriched from blood (not recorded which). The receptors were sampled from a woman in her forties with acute COVID-19.

The chain links TRBV7-6 to TRBJ2-1; tentative D call: TRBD2 (6 bases). Germline values: CDR1 SGHVS, CDR2 FNYEAQ. Between the trimmed V and J ends, which lost 5 bases and 3 bases, there was a span of 17 bases. The CDR3 runs 16 residues. The CDR3 loop is CASSQTSRSYYNEQFF. For the CDR3, the DNA is TGTGCCAGCAGCCAAACTAGCCGAAGTTACTACAATGAGCAGTTCTTC.

The V and J genes are TRBV5-6 and TRBJ2-2; 9 bases match TRBD1. The CDR3 totals 13 residues. Looked up from germline, CDR1 is SGHDT and CDR2 is YYEEEE. V was clipped by 1 base and J by 13 bases; unmatched bases: 5. CDR3 sequence: CASSLSGTGRLFF. Here the CDR3 DNA reads TGTGCCAGCAGCTTGTCCGGGACAGGGAGGCTGTTTTTT.

The chain couples TRBV5-4 to TRBJ1-4; D unresolved. This CDR3 has 14 residues. Germline-derived CDR1 and CDR2 are SGHNT and YYREEE (reference sequence). V was pared by 0 bases and J by 0 bases, with 3 bases between. As DNA, the CDR3 is TGTGCCAGCAGCTTGGGTACAACTAATGAAAAACTGTTTTTT. It codes for CASSLGTTNEKLFF.

The V and J genes are TRBV6-1 and TRBJ2-2; 10 nucleotides line up with TRBD1. CDR3 length: 15 residues. From germline, CDR1 is MNHNS and CDR2 SASEGT. V shed 3 bases and J 5 bases; nucleotides not matched to a gene: 3. The CDR3 protein is CASSDRTGGTGELFF. The CDR3 nucleotides are TGTGCCAGCAGTGACCGGACAGGGGGGACCGGGGAGCTGTTTTTT.

In nucleotides, the CDR3 is TGTGCCAGTAGTACGGGGGGGACGAACACCGGGGAGCTGTTTTTT. This sequence encodes CASSTGGTNTGELFF. The chain has TRBV19 and TRBJ2-2; 8 positions agree with TRBD2. Germline lookup yields CDR1 LNHDA and CDR2 SQIVND (reference sequence). The CDR3 totals 15 residues. The V and J ends lost 4 bases and 0 bases, in that order; junction bases with no gene match: 1.

The chain has TRBV7-4 and TRBJ1-1, with 7 bases aligning to TRBD1. With 5 bases clipped from V and 5 bases from J, the junction kept 8 bases outside the gene matches. The CDR3 contains 14 residues. Germline V gene sequence: CDR1 SGHVT, CDR2 SQSDAQ. CDR3 DNA sequence: TGTGCCAGCAGCCGTCGACAGGGTAAGACTGAAGCTTTCTTT. Amino acid sequence: CASSRRQGKTEAFF.

The genes are TRBV6-5 and TRBJ1-2; the match to TRBD1 covers 10 bases. CDR1 is MNHEY, CDR2 SVGAGI, per germline. CDR3 length: 13 residues. V gave up 8 bases and J gave up 8 bases; unmatched junction bases: 8. The CDR3 here is CASRDRGFRGYTF. The CDR3 DNA reads TGTGCCAGCCGGGACAGGGGATTTCGGGGCTACACCTTC.

Comments on this clone: In the same sample, other DNA sequences code for this CDR3. The chain combines TRBV5-1 with TRBJ2-1; a possible D gene is TRBD2 (5 bases). Germline CDR1 is SGHRS and CDR2 is YFSETQ. This CDR3 comprises 14 residues. V was pared by 0 bases and J by 4 bases, with 8 bases between. This CDR3 is CASSLGTGYNEQFF. CDR3 coding DNA: TGCGCCAGCAGCTTGGGTACGGGGTACAATGAGCAGTTCTTC.

This clone was detected only once. V usage is TRBV7-2 and J usage is TRBJ1-1; no definite D call. The CDR3 loop spans 16 amino acids. Germline CDR1 SGHTA, CDR2 FQGNSA. V shed 5 bases and J shed 1 base, with 17 bases lying between them. In nucleotides, the CDR3 is TGTGCCAGCAGCGTAAATTCCGGGATACCGAACACTGAAGCTTTCTTT. Its translation: CASSVNSGIPNTEAFF.

This chain links TRBV6-1 with TRBJ2-3, with TRBD2 identical over 9 bases. The ends lost 3 bases at V and 6 bases at J; junction bases unmatched: 10. Germline V gene lookup returns CDR1 MNHNS and CDR2 SASEGT. CDR3 length: 16 amino acids. The CDR3 region is CASSEQRGAFMDTQYF. Written as DNA, the CDR3 is TGTGCCAGCAGTGAGCAGCGGGGGGCCTTTATGGATACGCAGTATTTT.

V gene TRBV19 combines with J gene TRBJ2-5; a weak D match, TRBD2 (7 bases). V was clipped by 7 bases and J by 4 bases, with 16 bases between them. CDR1 is LNHDA, CDR2 SQIVND, per germline (reference sequence). The CDR3 spans 14 residues. CDR3 coding DNA: TGTGCCAGTACCGTGGGAGGGGGGGCAGAGACCCAGTACTTC. It encodes CASTVGGGAETQYF. The full variable domain, its missing parts supplied by reference TRBV19 and TRBJ2-5, is DGGITQSPKYLFRKEGQNVTLSCEQNLNHDAMYWYRQDPGQGLRLIYYSQIVNDFQKGDIAEGYSVSREKKESFPLTVTSAQKNPTAFYLCASTVGGGAETQYFGPGTRLLVL.

The chain links TRBV29-1 to TRBJ1-1; no definite D call. This CDR3 contains 13 residues. Trimming cost V 3 bases and J 0 bases, with 8 bases left between them. The germline V gene encodes CDR1 SQVTM and CDR2 ANQGSEA. The CDR3 DNA is TGCAGCGTTGAGCGTTTGATGAACACTGAAGCTTTCTTT. This encodes CSVERLMNTEAFF.

The J gene is TRBJ2-2, the V gene TRBV4-3; a weak D match, TRBD2 (5 bases). The germline V gene has CDR1 LGHNA and CDR2 YSLEER. This CDR3 spans 17 amino acids. The V end lost 2 bases, the J end lost 0 bases, and 13 bases lay between the germline ends. This CDR3 reads CASSQTPRGPNTGELFF. CDR3 coding DNA: TGCGCCAGCAGCCAAACCCCCCGGGGTCCGAACACCGGGGAGCTGTTTTTT.

The chain has TRBV6-5 and TRBJ2-1; D is perhaps TRBD2 (6 bases). V lost 0 bases and J 9 bases, leaving 12 bases between the germline ends. Germline V lookup: CDR1 MNHEY, CDR2 SVGAGI. This CDR3 has 14 amino acids. CDR3 amino acids: CASSYSSNGGEQFF. The CDR3, as DNA: TGTGCCAGCAGTTACTCGAGTAACGGGGGTGAGCAGTTCTTC.

The count of this clone is one. The chain is built from TRBV29-1 and TRBJ1-6; maybe TRBD1 (6 bases). V was trimmed by 8 bases and J by 5 bases, leaving 19 bases between them. Germline V gives CDR1 SQVTM, CDR2 ANQGSEA. The CDR3 length is 15 residues. CDR3 protein: CSPEDSPINNSPLHF. The CDR3 DNA is TGCAGCCCCGAGGACAGCCCGATAAATAATTCACCCCTCCACTTT.

The CDR3 loop reads CASSFYGPGNSPLHF. The CDR3 DNA follows: TGTGCCAGCAGCTTCTATGGGCCGGGAAACTCACCCCTCCACTTT. The rearrangement uses TRBV7-2 and TRBJ1-6; D unresolved. V was clipped by 3 bases and J by 10 bases, with 16 bases between them. The CDR3 consists of 15 residues. The germline V gene encodes CDR1 SGHTA and CDR2 FQGNSA. The variable domain in full, with the rest retrieved from reference TRBV7-2 and TRBJ1-6, is GAGVSQSPSNKVTEKGKDVELRCDPISGHTALYWYRQSLGQGLEFLIYFQGNSAPDKSGLPSDRFSAERTGGSVSTLTIQRTQQEDSAVYLCASSFYGPGNSPLHFGNGTRLTVT.

V usage is TRBV18 and J usage is TRBJ2-7, with a tentative D call TRBD1 (5 bases). The CDR3 loop spans 13 amino acids. The germline CDR1 and CDR2 sequences are KGHSH and LQKENI. The ends were cut back, 3 bases at V and 5 bases at J, with 11 bases in the middle. DNA of the CDR3: TGTGCCAGCTCACCCCAGGGATATAACGAGCAGTACTTC. Its translation: CASSPQGYNEQYF.

The rearrangement uses TRBV7-6 and TRBJ2-3, with TRBD1 matching 11 bases. The CDR3 is 16 residues long. V lost 5 bases to trimming and J lost 1 base; unmatched junction nucleotides: 5. Germline V gene sequence: CDR1 SGHVS, CDR2 FNYEAQ. The CDR3 nucleotides are TGTGCCAGCAGCCTTGGACAGGGGGCTGGCACAGATACGCAGTATTTT. Its translation is CASSLGQGAGTDTQYF.

This clone appeared a single time. V gene TRBV3-1 (or the pseudogene TRBV3-2) combines with J gene TRBJ1-3, with 7 positions matching TRBD1. The CDR3 length is 15 residues. Trimming cost V 2 bases and J 2 bases; bases outside gene matches: 3. The germline CDR1 and CDR2 sequences are LGHDT and YNNKEL (reference sequence). CDR3 sequence reads: CASSQSGTAGNTIYF. The CDR3 DNA is TGTGCCAGCAGCCAAAGTGGGACAGCTGGAAACACCATATATTTT.

V usage is TRBV27 and J usage is TRBJ1-4; D not resolved. The CDR3 runs to 13 residues. CDR1 is MNHEY, CDR2 SMNVEV, per germline (reference sequence). Trimming removed 6 bases from V and 6 bases from J, with 11 bases in between. CDR3 sequence: CASRGNQDEKLFF. The CDR3 DNA reads TGTGCCAGCAGAGGTAACCAGGATGAAAAACTGTTTTTT.

This chain connects TRBV7-9 to TRBJ1-2; possibly TRBD1 for D (5 bases). The CDR3 runs to 13 residues. V was cut by 7 bases and J by 7 bases, with 16 bases left in between. Per the germline V gene, CDR1 is SEHNR and CDR2 is FQNEAQ (reference sequence). For the CDR3, the DNA is TGTGCCAGCACCCCGTCGGGGGGGAGTGGCTACACCTTC. The encoded protein is CASTPSGGSGYTF.

This chain links TRBV6-2 or TRBV6-3 with TRBJ2-7; D unclear. The germline gives CDR1 MNHEY, CDR2 SVGEGT. CDR3 length equals 13 residues. V was cut by 4 bases and J by 4 bases, with 11 bases left in between. CDR3 DNA: TGTGCCAGCAGTTCCAATCACCGGTACGAGCAGTACTTC. This sequence encodes CASSSNHRYEQYF.

The J gene is TRBJ2-7, the V gene TRBV30, with no clear D. From germline, CDR1 is GTSNPN and CDR2 SVGIG (reference sequence). Between the trimmed V and J ends, which lost 1 base and 3 bases, there was a span of 4 bases. The CDR3 length is 11 residues. The CDR3 region is CAWSDNYEQYF. For the CDR3, the DNA is TGTGCCTGGAGTGATAACTACGAGCAGTACTTC.

The chain joins TRBV7-3 to TRBJ2-3, with a possible D match to TRBD2 (5 bases). Trimming took off 5 bases at V and 5 bases at J, with 11 bases between the two ends. CDR1 is SGHTA, CDR2 FQGTGA, per germline. This CDR3 region has 13 residues. CDR3 DNA: TGTGCCAGCAGCCCTTTTGCGGGAGATACGCAGTATTTT. Translated: CASSPFAGDTQYF.

The chain is built from TRBV4-1 and TRBJ1-5, with 8 bases matching TRBD1. Germline CDR1 reads MGHRA; CDR2 reads YSYEKL. The CDR3 extends over 15 amino acids. V shed 3 bases and J 5 bases; nucleotides not matched to a gene: 6. The CDR3 protein is CASSQDRVGHQPQHF. The CDR3, as DNA: TGCGCCAGCAGCCAGGACAGGGTGGGACATCAGCCCCAGCATTTT.

The rearrangement uses TRBV30 and TRBJ2-2; D may be TRBD1 (6 bases). CDR1 and CDR2 (germline): GTSNPN, SVGIG (reference sequence). The CDR3 consists of 15 residues. V was pared by 3 bases and J by 0 bases, with 11 bases between. CDR3 region: CAWSLGHSNTGELFF. CDR3 DNA: TGTGCCTGGAGCCTGGGACATTCGAACACCGGGGAGCTGTTTTTT.

This rearrangement joins TRBV6-5 to TRBJ2-1; possibly TRBD1 for D (5 bases). V lost 3 bases and J lost 6, with 9 bases in between. Germline lookup yields CDR1 MNHEY and CDR2 SVGAGI. The CDR3 runs to 13 residues. CDR3 sequence: CASSYPRANEQFF. CDR3 coding DNA: TGTGCCAGCAGTTATCCCAGGGCCAATGAGCAGTTCTTC.